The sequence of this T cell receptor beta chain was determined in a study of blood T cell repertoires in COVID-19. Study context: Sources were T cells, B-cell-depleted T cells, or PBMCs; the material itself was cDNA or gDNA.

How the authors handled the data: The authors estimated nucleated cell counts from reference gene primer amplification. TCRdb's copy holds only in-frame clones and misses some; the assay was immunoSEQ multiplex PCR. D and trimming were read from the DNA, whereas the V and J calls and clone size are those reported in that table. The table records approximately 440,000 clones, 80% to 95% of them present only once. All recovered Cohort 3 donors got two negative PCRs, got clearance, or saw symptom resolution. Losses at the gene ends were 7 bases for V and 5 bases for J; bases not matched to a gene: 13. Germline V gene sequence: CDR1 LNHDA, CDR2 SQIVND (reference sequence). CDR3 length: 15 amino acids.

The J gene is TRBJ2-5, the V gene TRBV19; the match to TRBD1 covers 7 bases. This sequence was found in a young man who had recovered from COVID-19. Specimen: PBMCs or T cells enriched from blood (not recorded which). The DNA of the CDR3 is TGTGCCAGTACCCCCAAGAGGGCAGGGGGTGAGACCCAGTACTTC. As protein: CASTPKRAGGETQYF.